The 4 T cell receptor beta chains listed next were all sequenced from one sample in a study of identical twins. Via MiXCR, TCRdb re-called the 5' RACE reads, giving one row per CDR3 protein. The sample shows 300,000 to 400,000 distinct CDR3 sequences, approximately 13% of them seen only once. The sample was also linked to a second study, of yellow fever vaccine responses in identical twins.

The sequenced material came from CD8+ T cells sorted from blood. The origin of the receptors is a woman aged 18-29 years in good health.

The chain combines TRBV6-1 with TRBJ1-2; 10 bases map to TRBD1. This CDR3 contains 15 residues. The germline V gene has CDR1 MNHNS and CDR2 SASEGT. Trimming removed 6 bases from V and 5 bases from J; junction bases left unmatched: 9. The CDR3 sequence is CASSSGQGVYYGYTF. In DNA, the CDR3 is TGTGCCAGCAGCAGCGGACAGGGGGTCTATTATGGCTACACCTTC.

This clonotype was detected a few times. The chain combines TRBV7-8 with TRBJ1-1; 9 bases align to TRBD1. V lost 5 bases, J lost 6 bases, and 4 bases stayed unmatched. The CDR3 spans 13 residues. Germline CDR1 SGHVS, CDR2 FQNEAQ. The CDR3 coding sequence is TGTGCCAGCAGCCCCCGGACAGGGGCTGAAGCTTTCTTT. As protein: CASSPRTGAEAFF.

This clonotype occurred a few times. The chain joins TRBV3-1 to TRBJ2-5; D remains ambiguous. Germline V gene lookup returns CDR1 LGHDT and CDR2 YNNKEL (reference sequence). Trimming shortened V by 6 bases and J by 4 bases, and 12 bases separated the two germline ends. The CDR3 consists of 13 residues. The CDR3 DNA reads TGTGCCAGCAGTCCCCCTGGGTCAGAGACCCAGTACTTC. It specifies CASSPPGSETQYF.

The V and J genes are TRBV29-1 and TRBJ2-7; a possible D gene is TRBD1 (6 bases). Germline V gene lookup returns CDR1 SQVTM and CDR2 ANQGSEA. V lost 7 bases to trimming and J lost 0 bases, with 13 bases between them. This CDR3 is 13 amino acids long. The CDR3 is CSAQTDSSYEQYF. The CDR3 DNA reads TGCAGCGCTCAAACGGACAGCTCCTACGAGCAGTACTTC.